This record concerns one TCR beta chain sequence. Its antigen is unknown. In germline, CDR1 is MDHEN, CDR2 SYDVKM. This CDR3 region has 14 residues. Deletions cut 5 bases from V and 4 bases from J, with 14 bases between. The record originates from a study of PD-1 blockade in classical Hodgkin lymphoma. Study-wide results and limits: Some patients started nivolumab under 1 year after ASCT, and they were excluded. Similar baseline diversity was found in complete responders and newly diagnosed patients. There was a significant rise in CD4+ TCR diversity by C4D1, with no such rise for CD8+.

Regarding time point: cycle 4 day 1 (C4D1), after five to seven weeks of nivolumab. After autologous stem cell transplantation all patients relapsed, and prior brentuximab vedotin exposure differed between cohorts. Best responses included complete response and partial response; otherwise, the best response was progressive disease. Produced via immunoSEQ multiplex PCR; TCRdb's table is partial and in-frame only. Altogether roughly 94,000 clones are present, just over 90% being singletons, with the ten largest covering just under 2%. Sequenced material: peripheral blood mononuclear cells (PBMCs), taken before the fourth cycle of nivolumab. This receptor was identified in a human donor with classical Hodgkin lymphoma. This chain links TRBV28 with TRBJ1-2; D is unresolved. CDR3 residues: CASSPLFPLYGYTF. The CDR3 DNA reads TGTGCCAGCAGTCCCCTCTTTCCACTCTATGGCTACACCTTC.